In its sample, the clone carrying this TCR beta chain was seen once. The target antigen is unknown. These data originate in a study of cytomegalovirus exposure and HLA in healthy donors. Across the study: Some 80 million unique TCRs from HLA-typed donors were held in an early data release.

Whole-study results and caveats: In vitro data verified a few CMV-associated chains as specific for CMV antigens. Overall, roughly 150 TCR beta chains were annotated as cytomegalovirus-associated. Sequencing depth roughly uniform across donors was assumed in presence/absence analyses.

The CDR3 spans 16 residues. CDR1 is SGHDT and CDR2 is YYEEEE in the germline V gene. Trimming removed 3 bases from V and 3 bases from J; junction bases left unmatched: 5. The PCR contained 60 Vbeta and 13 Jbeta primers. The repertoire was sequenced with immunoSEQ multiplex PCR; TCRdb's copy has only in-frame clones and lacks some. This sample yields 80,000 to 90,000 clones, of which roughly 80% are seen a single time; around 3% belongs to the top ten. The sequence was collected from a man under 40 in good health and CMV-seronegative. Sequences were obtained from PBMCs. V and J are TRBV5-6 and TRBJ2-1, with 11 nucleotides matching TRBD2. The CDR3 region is CASSSRLAGGYNEQFF. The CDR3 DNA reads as TGTGCCAGCAGCTCGAGGCTAGCGGGGGGCTACAATGAGCAGTTCTTC.